This T cell receptor (beta chain) originates from a study of blood T cell repertoires in COVID-19. About the research overall: In each case, the material was cDNA or gDNA derived from T cells, B-cell-depleted T cells, or PBMCs.

TCRdb keeps only in-frame clones here, not all; method: immunoSEQ multiplex PCR. The table records a few hundred thousand clones, less than 90% of them present only once. Each recovered donor of Cohort 3 presented with two negative PCRs, clearance, or symptom resolution. The clonotype was recovered from a woman between 25 and 40 years old who had recovered from COVID-19. The sequenced sample was PBMCs or T cells enriched from blood (not recorded which).

CDR3 protein: CASSPLAGAYEQYF. In nucleotides, the CDR3 is TGTGCCAGCAGTCCCTTGGCAGGGGCATACGAGCAGTACTTC. V gene TRBV6-5 combines with J gene TRBJ2-7; perhaps TRBD1 as D (6 bases). Germline assignment: CDR1 MNHEY and CDR2 SVGAGI. The CDR3 contains 14 residues. V shed 5 bases and J shed 4 bases, with 15 bases lying between them.